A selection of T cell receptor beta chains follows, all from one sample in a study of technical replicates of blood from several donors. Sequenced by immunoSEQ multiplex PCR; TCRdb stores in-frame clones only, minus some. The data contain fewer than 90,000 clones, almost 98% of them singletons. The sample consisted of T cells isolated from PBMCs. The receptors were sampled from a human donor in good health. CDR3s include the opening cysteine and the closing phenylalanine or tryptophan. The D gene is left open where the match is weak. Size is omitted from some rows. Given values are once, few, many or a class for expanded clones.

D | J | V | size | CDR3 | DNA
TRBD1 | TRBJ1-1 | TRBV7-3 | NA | CASSPPTGPGTEAFF | TGTGCCAGCAGCCCGCCGACAGGGCCGGGCACTGAAGCTTTCTTT
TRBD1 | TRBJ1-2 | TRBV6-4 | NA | CANPGQGTDGYTF | TGTGCCAACCCGGGACAGGGGACTGATGGCTACACCTTC
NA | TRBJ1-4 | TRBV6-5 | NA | CASSYRGGAYNEKLFF | TGTGCCAGCAGTTACAGGGGCGGGGCGTACAATGAAAAACTGTTTTTT
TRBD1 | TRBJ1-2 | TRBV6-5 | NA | CASSYSGGDYGYTF | TGTGCCAGCAGTTACTCAGGGGGCGACTATGGCTACACCTTC
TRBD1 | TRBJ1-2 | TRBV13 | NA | CASSPGQGLFYGYTF | TGTGCCAGCAGCCCAGGACAGGGGCTATTCTATGGCTACACCTTC
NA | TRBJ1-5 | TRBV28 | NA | CASSPGVKGNQPQHF | TGTGCCAGCAGTCCGGGGGTAAAGGGCAATCAGCCCCAGCATTTT
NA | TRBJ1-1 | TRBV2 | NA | CASSYSGGTEAFF | TGTGCCAGCAGTTACAGTGGCGGGACTGAAGCTTTCTTT
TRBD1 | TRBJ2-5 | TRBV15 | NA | CATSRSTGGLETQYF | TGTGCCACCAGCAGGTCGACAGGGGGCTTAGAGACCCAGTACTTC
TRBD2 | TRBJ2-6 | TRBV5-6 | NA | CASDGGYSGANVLTF | TGTGCCAGCGACGGGGGGTACTCTGGGGCCAACGTCCTGACTTTC
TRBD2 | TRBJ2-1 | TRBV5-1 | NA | CASSLGASGSRVYNEQFF | TGCGCCAGCAGCTTGGGAGCTAGCGGGAGTAGGGTCTACAATGAGCAGTTCTTC
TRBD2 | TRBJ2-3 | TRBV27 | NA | CASNLRTSGPTDTQYF | TGTGCCAGCAATCTACGGACTAGCGGGCCCACAGATACGCAGTATTTT
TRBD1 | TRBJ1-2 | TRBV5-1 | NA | CASSWGQGTNGYTF | TGCGCCAGCAGCTGGGGACAGGGCACCAATGGCTACACCTTC
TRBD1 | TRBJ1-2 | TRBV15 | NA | CATSSSPGQGARGYTF | TGTGCCACCAGCAGTTCCCCGGGACAGGGGGCGCGGGGCTACACCTTC
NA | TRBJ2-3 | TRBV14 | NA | CASSQERGIFVDTQYF | TGTGCCAGCAGCCAAGAGAGGGGGATCTTTGTGGATACGCAGTATTTT
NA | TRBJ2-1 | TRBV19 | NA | CASSIRGSYNEQFF | TGTGCCAGTAGTATTAGGGGCTCCTACAATGAGCAGTTCTTC
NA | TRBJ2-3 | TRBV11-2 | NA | CASSITGSSTDTQYF | TGTGCCAGCAGCATAACGGGGTCTAGCACAGATACGCAGTATTTT
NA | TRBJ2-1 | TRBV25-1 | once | CATARFEEDYNEQFF | TGTGCCACGGCCCGTTTCGAGGAGGACTACAATGAGCAGTTCTTC
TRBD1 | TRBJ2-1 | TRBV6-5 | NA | CASSAQTGNNEQFF | TGTGCCAGCAGTGCACAGACAGGGAACAATGAGCAGTTCTTC